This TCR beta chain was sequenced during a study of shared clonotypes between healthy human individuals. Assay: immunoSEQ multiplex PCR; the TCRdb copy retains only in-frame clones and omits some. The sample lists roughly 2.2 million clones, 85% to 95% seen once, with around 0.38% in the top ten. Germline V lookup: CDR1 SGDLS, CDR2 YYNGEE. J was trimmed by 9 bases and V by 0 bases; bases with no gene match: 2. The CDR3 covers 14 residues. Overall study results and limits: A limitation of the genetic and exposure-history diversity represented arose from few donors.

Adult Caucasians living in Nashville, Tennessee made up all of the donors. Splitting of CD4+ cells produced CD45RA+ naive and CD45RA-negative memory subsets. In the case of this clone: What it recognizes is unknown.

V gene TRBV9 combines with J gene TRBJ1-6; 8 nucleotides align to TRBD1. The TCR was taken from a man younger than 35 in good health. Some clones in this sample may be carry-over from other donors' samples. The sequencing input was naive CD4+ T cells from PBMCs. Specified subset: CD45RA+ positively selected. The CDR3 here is CASSVDRGSSPLHF. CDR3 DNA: TGTGCCAGCAGCGTAGACAGGGGGAGTTCACCCCTCCACTTT.